The sequence of this TCR beta chain was determined in a study of blood T cell repertoires in COVID-19. Per the original data handling: Estimated nucleated cell counts came from reference gene primer amplification. Repertoires were generated with immunoSEQ multiplex PCR, while TCRdb's copy carries only in-frame clones and drops some. For V, J and clone size, that table is used; D and trimming come from the DNA. Of around 100,000 clones listed, around nine tenths were seen once; the top ten hold about 3.2%. The V gene end was trimmed by 6 bases and the J gene end by 5 bases; junction bases not matched to a gene: 6. The CDR3 consists of 13 residues. Per germline, CDR1 MNHEY and CDR2 SVGAGI.

The chain carries TRBV6-5 and TRBJ1-2; 7 bases fit TRBD1. This TCR came from a human donor in a cohort sampled during active COVID-19. The sequenced sample was peripheral blood. CDR3 bases: TGTGCCAGCAGAGACCAGGGGGAGTATGGCTACACCTTC. It is translated as CASRDQGEYGYTF.